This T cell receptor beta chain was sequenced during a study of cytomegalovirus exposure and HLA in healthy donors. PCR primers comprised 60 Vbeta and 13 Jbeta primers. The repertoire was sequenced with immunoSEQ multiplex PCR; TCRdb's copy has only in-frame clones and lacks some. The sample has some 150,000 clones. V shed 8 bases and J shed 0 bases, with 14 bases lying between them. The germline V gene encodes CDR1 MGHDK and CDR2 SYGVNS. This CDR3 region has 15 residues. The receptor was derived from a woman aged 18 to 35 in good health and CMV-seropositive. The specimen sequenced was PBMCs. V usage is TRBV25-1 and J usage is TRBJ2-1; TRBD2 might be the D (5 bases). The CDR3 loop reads CASPSGRSSYNEQFF. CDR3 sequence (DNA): TGTGCCAGCCCCAGCGGCAGGAGCTCCTACAATGAGCAGTTCTTC.